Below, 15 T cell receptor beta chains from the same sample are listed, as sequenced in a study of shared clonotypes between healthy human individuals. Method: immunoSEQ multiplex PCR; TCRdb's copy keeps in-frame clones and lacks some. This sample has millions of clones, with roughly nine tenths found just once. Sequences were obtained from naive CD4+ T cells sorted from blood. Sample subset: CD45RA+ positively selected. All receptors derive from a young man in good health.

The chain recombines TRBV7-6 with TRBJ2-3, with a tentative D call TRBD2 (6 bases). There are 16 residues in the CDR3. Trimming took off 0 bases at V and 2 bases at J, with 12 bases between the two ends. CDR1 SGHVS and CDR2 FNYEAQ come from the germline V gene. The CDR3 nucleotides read TGTGCCAGCAGCTTAGCCGCAGCGGGCGTCACAGATACGCAGTATTTT. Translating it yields CASSLAAAGVTDTQYF.

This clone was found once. CDR3 DNA: TGTGCCACCCTAGCGGGAGAGTCCTACAATGAGCAGTTCTTC. It is translated as CATLAGESYNEQFF. This rearrangement joins TRBV10-3 to TRBJ2-1; TRBD2 aligns across 10 bases. This CDR3 contains 14 residues. Unmatched junction bases numbered 4, after V lost 10 bases and J lost 1 base. Germline loops: CDR1 ENHRY, CDR2 SYGVKD.

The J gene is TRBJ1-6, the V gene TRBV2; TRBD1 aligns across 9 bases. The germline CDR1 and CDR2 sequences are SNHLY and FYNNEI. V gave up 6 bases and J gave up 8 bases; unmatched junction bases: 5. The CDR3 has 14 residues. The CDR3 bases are TGTGCCAGCAGGGCCGGGACAGGGTATTCACCCCTCCACTTT. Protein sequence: CASRAGTGYSPLHF.

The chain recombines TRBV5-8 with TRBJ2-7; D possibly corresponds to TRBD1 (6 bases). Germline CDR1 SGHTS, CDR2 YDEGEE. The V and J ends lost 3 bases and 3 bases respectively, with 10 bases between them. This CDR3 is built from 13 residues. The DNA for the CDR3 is TGTGCCAGCAGCTCGGACAGAAGCTACGAGCAGTACTTC. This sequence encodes CASSSDRSYEQYF.

In DNA form, the CDR3 reads TGTGCCAGCAGTACAGACGTGCTCTATGGCTACACCTTC. Protein sequence: CASSTDVLYGYTF. The chain carries TRBV6-1 and TRBJ1-2; no clear D gene. Germline CDR1 MNHNS, CDR2 SASEGT. CDR3 length: 13 amino acids. The germline V and J ends were trimmed by 5 bases and 4 bases, with 11 bases remaining between them.

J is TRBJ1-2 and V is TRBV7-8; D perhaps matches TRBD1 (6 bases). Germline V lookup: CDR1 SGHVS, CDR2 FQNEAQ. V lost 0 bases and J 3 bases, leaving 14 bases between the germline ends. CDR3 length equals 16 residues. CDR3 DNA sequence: TGTGCCAGCAGCTTAGCTAGAATGGGGGCGGACTATGGCTACACCTTC. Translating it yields CASSLARMGADYGYTF.

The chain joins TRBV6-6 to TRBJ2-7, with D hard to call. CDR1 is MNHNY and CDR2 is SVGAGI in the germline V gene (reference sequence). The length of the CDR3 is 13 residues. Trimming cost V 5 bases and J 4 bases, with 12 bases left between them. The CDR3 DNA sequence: TGTGCCAGCAGTCCTACCGGCCAATACGAGCAGTACTTC. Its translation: CASSPTGQYEQYF.

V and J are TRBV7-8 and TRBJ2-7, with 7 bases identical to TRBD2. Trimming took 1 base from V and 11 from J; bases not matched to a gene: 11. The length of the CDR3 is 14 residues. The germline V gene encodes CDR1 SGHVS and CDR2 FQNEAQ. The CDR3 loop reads CASSLGGTTPSEYF. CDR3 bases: TGTGCCAGCAGCTTAGGGGGGACTACCCCTTCGGAGTACTTC.

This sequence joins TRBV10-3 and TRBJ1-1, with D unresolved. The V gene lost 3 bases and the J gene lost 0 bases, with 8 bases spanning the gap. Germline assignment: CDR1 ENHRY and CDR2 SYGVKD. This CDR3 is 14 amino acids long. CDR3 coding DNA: TGTGCCATCAGTGACAGTCGTATGAACACTGAAGCTTTCTTT. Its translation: CAISDSRMNTEAFF.

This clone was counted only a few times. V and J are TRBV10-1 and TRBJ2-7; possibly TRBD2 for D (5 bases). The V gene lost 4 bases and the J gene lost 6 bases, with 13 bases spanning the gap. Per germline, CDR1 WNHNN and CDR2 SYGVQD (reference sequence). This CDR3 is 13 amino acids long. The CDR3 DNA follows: TGCGCCAGCAGTGTCAACAGTGCGGGCGAGCAGTACTTC. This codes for CASSVNSAGEQYF.

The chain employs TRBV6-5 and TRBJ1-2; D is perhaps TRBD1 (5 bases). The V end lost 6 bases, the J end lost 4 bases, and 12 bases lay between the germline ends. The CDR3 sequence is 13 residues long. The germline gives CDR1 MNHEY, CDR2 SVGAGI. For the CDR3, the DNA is TGTGCCAGCAGCTCAGGACACCTCTATGGCTACACCTTC. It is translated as CASSSGHLYGYTF.

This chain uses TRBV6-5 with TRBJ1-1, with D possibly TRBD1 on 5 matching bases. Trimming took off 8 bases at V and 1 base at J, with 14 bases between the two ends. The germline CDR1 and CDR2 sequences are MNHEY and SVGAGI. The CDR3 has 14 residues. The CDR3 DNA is TGTGCCAGCCATCGAGACAGCTCGAACACTGAAGCTTTCTTT. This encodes CASHRDSSNTEAFF.

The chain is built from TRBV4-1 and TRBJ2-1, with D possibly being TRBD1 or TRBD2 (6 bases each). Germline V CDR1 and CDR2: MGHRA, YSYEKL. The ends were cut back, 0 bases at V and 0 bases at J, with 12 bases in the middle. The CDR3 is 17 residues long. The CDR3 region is CASSQEGAGFSYNEQFF. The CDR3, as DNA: TGCGCCAGCAGCCAAGAGGGGGCGGGATTCTCCTACAATGAGCAGTTCTTC.

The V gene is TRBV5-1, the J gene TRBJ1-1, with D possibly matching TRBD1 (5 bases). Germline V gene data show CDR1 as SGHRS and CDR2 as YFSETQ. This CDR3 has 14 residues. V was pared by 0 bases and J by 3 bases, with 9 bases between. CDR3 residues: CASSLGSGYTEAFF. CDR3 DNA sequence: TGCGCCAGCAGCTTGGGGTCAGGGTACACTGAAGCTTTCTTT.

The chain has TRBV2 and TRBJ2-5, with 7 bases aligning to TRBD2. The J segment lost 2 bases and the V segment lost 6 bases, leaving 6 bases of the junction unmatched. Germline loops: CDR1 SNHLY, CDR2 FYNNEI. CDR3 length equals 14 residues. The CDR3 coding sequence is TGTGCCAGCAGCGGGCGGGGGATTCAAGAGACCCAGTACTTC. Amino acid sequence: CASSGRGIQETQYF.